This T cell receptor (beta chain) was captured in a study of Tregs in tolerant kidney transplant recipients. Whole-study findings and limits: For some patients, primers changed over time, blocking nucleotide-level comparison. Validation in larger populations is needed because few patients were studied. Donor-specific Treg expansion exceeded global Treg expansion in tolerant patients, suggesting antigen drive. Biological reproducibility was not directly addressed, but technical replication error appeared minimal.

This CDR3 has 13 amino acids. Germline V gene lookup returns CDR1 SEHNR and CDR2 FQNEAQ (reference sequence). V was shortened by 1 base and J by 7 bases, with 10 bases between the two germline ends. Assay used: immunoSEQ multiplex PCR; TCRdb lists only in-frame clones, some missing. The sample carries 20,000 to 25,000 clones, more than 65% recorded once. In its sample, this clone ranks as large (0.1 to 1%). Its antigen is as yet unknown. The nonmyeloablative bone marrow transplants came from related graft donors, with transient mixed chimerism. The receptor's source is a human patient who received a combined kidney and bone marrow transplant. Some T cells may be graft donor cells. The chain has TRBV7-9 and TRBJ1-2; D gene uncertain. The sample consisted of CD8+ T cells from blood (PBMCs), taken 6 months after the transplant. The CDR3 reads CASSLDSAAGYTF. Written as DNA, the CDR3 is TGTGCCAGCAGCTTAGATTCTGCGGCTGGCTACACCTTC.